This TCR beta chain appears in the sequencing data of a study of T-cell reconstitution after alpha-beta-depleted transplantation in children. This clonotype turned up a few times. A library of TCRbeta sequences, prepared with unique molecular identifiers, was generated. A single record per CDR3 protein comes from TCRdb applying MiXCR to the PCR reads. This sample has 350,000 to 400,000 distinct CDR3 sequences; about 14% occur once, and the top ten carry roughly 4.3%. Germline V gene lookup returns CDR1 LNHDA and CDR2 SQIVND (reference sequence). CDR3 size: 15 residues. Trimming removed 3 bases at V and 0 bases at J, with 11 bases between.

This clonotype originated in a human donor who donated a stem cell graft to a child with Fanconi anemia. This chain uses TRBV19 with TRBJ1-1; D possibly corresponds to TRBD1 (5 bases). This specimen consisted of PBMCs, obtained from the stem cell graft. The CDR3 DNA sequence: TGTGCCAGTAGTATTTTGACAGAGCTGAACACTGAAGCTTTCTTT. Amino acid sequence: CASSILTELNTEAFF.